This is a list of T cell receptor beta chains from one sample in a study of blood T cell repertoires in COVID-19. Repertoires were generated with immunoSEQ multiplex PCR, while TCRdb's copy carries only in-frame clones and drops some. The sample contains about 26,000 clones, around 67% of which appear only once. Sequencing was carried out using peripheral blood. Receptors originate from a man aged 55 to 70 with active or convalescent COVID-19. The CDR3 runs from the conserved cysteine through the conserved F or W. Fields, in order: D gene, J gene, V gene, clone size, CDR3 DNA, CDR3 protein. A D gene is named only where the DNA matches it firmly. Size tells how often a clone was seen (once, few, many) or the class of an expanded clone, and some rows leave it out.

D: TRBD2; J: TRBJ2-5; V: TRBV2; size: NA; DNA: TGTACACGGGGACTAGCGGGAGTTGAGACCCAGTACTTC; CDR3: CTRGLAGVETQYF
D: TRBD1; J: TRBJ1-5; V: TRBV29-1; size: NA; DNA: TGCAGCGTTGAAACAGGGGGTATAGGTCAGCCCCAGCATTTT; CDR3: CSVETGGIGQPQHF
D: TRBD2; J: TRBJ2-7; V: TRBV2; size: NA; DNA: TGTGCCAGCAGGAGGGGACTAGCGGGGGACGAGCAGTACTTC; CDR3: CASRRGLAGDEQYF
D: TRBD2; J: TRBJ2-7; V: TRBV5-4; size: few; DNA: TGTGCCAGCAACATGATCGGGAGGGCGGCGGACGAGCAGTACTTC; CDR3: CASNMIGRAADEQYF
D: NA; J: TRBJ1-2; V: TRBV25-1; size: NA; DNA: TGTGCCAGCAGTGAGGAAGGGGCCTACTATGGCTACACCTTC; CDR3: CASSEEGAYYGYTF
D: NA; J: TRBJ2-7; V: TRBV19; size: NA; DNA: TGTGCCAGTAGTGGCCCGGGTTTTAGCGAGCAGTACTTC; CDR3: CASSGPGFSEQYF
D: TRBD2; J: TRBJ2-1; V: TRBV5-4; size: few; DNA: TGTGCCAGCAGCCTAGCGGGAACCTACAATGAGCAGTTCTTC; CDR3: CASSLAGTYNEQFF
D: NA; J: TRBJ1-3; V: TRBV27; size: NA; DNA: TGTGCCAGCAGAGATGACGGGAGCTCTGGAAACACCATATATTTT; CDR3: CASRDDGSSGNTIYF
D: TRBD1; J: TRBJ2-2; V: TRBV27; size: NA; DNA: TGTGCCAGCGGAAGACAGGGTTGGGCCGGGGAGCTGTTTTTT; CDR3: CASGRQGWAGELFF
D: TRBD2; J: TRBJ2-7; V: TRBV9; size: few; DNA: TGTGCCAGCAGCGTAGGGACTAGCGGCTACGAGCAGTACTTC; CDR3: CASSVGTSGYEQYF
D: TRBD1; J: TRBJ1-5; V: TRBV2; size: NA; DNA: TGTGCCAGCAGTAGACAGGGAGGCAGCCAGCCCCAGCATTTT; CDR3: CASSRQGGSQPQHF
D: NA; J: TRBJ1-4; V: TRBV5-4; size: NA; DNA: TGTGCCAGCAGCCCGGGTAGTCGGGGAGGGGAAAAACTGTTTTTT; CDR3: CASSPGSRGGEKLFF
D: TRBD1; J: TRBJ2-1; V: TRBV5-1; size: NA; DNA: TGCGCCAGCAGCCGGGGACAGGAGAACAATGAGCAGTTCTTC; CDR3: CASSRGQENNEQFF
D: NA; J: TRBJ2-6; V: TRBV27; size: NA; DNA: TGTGCCAGCAGTTTGAAAGGAGGCGGGGCCGGTAGCTCTGGGGCCAACGTCCTGACTTTC; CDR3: CASSLKGGGAGSSGANVLTF
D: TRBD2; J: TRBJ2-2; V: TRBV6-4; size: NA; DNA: TGTGCCAGCAGTGACGGCGGGGGGGACACCGGGGAGCTGTTTTTT; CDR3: CASSDGGGDTGELFF
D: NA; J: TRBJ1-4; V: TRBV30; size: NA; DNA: TGTGCCTGGAGCAAGCGACAGCCGACGGGTGGAAAACTGTTTTTT; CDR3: CAWSKRQPTGGKLFF
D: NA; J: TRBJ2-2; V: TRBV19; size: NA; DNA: TGTGCCAGTTCCGGGATCTCGGGGAACACCGGGGAGCTGTTTTTT; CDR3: CASSGISGNTGELFF
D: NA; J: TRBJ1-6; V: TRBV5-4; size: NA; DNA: TGTGCCAGCAAGTCAGGGGCGGCGAGTAATTCACCCCTCCACTTT; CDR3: CASKSGAASNSPLHF
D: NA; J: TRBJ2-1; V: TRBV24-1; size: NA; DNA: TGTGCCACCAGTGACCAAACAGGTGAGCAGTTCTTC; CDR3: CATSDQTGEQFF
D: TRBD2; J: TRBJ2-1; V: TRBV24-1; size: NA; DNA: TGTGCCACCAGTGATTCGACTAGCGGGTACCGGCAAAAGCAGTTCTTC; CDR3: CATSDSTSGYRQKQFF
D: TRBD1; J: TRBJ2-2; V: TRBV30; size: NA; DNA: TGTGCCTGGGAGCAGGGGGCAGCGAACACCGGGGAGCTGTTTTTT; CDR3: CAWEQGAANTGELFF
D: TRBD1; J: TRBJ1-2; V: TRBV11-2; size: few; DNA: TGTGCCAGCAGCATGACAGGGGTTGGCGGCTACACCTTC; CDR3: CASSMTGVGGYTF
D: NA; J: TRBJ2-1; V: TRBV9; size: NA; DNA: TGTGCCAGCAGCGTAGACACGTACAATGAGCAGTTCTTC; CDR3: CASSVDTYNEQFF
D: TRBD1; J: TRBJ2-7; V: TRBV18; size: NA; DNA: TGTGCCAGCTCACCAGGGACAGGCGACTACGAGCAGTACTTC; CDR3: CASSPGTGDYEQYF
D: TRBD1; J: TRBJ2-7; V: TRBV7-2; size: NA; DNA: TGTGCCAGCAGCGCAACAGGGGGGAGCTCCTACGAGCAGTACTTC; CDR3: CASSATGGSSYEQYF
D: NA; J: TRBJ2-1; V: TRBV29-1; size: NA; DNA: TGCAGCGTGACTACGGGGGTGGGCTACAATGAGCAGTTCTTC; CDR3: CSVTTGVGYNEQFF
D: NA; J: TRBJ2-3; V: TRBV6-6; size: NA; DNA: TGTGCCAGTGACGGACAGCCTAGCACAGATACGCAGTATTTT; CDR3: CASDGQPSTDTQYF
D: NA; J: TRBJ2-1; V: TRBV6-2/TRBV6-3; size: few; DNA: TGTGCCAGCAGCAGGACTAATTCCCACAATGAGCAGTTCTTC; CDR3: CASSRTNSHNEQFF
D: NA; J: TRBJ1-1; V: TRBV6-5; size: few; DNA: TGTGCCAGCAGTTACTCGGGCAGGGGGAACACTGAAGCTTTCTTT; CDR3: CASSYSGRGNTEAFF
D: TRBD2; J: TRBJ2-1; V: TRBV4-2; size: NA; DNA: TGTGCCAGCAGCCAAGAGGTAGCGGGAGGCTTAGATGAGCAGTTCTTC; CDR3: CASSQEVAGGLDEQFF
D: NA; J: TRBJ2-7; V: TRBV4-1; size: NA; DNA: TGCGCCAGCAGCCCCGTAAACAGGGTCGAGCAGTACTTC; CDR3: CASSPVNRVEQYF
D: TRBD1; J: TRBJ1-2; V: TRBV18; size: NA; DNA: TGTGCCAGCTCATCGTCCCGGGACAGGGATGGCTACACCTTC; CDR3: CASSSSRDRDGYTF
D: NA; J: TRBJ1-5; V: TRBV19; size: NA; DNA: TGTGCCAGTAGTGCCCGGGACAACAATCAGCCCCAGCATTTT; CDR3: CASSARDNNQPQHF
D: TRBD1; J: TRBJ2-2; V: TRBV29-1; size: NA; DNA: TGCAGCGTGAAGGGACAGGGGAAGAACACCGGGGAGCTGTTTTTT; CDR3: CSVKGQGKNTGELFF
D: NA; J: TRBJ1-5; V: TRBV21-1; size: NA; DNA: TGTGCCAGCAGCAAAGTTGTCAGGAGGAGGGATCAGCCCCAGCATTTT; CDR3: CASSKVVRRRDQPQHF
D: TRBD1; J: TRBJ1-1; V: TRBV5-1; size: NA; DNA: TGCGCCAGCAGCTTGGAACCATCCAGGACAGGGACCACTGAAGCTTTCTTT; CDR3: CASSLEPSRTGTTEAFF
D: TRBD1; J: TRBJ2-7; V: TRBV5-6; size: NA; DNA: TGTGCCAGCAGCGGCGGGACAGGGGTAAGCTACGAGCAGTACTTC; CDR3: CASSGGTGVSYEQYF
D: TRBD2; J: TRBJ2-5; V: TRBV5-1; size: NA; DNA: TGCGCCAGCAGCTTGGATTGGCGGGGGGGTGGAGAGACCCAGTACTTC; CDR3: CASSLDWRGGGETQYF
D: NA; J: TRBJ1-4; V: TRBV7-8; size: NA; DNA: TGTGCCAGCAGGCCCGGACAGTTTAATGAAAAACTGTTTTTT; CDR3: CASRPGQFNEKLFF
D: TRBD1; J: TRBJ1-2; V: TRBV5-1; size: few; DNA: TGCGCCAGCAGCCGCGGGACAGGGGTTAACTATGGCTACACCTTC; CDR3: CASSRGTGVNYGYTF
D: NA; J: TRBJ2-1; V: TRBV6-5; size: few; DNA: TGTGCCAGCACCCAAAGGCAGGCGTTTAATGAGCAGTTCTTC; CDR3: CASTQRQAFNEQFF
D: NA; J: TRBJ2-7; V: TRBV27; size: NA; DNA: TGTGCCAGCAGTTCACCCGGGGGGCCCCGTGGGGGAGCGCAGTACTTC; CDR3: CASSSPGGPRGGAQYF
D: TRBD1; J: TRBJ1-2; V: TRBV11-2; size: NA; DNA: TGTGCCAGCAGCTTTGGGCTCGGACAGGGCAACTATGGCTACACCTTC; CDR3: CASSFGLGQGNYGYTF
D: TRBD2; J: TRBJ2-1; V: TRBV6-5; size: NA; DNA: TGTGCCAGCAGTTACGATGCGGGAGTTAGTCGGAATGAGCAGTTCTTC; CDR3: CASSYDAGVSRNEQFF
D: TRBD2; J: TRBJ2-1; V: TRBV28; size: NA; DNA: TGTGCCAGCGGCCGGGAGGAAACGTTCTTC; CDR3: CASGREETFF
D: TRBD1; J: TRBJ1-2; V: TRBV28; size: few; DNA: TGTGCCAGTCTTCCCGGGACAGACTATGGCTACACCTTC; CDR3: CASLPGTDYGYTF
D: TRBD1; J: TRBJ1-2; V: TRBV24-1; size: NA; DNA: TGTGCCACCAGTCCCGGACAGGGGGCGAACTATGGCTACACCTTC; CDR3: CATSPGQGANYGYTF
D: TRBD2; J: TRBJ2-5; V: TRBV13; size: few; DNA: TGTGCCAGCAGCTTAACCCCTTTAGGGCTAGCGGGAGACCAAGAGACCCAGTACTTC; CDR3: CASSLTPLGLAGDQETQYF
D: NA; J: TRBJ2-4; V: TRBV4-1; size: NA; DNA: TGCGCCAGCAGCCATTATTTAGCCAAAAACATTCAGTACTTC; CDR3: CASSHYLAKNIQYF
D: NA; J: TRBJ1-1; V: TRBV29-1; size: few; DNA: TGCAGCGTTGATCGGGGGACTGAAGCTTTCTTT; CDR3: CSVDRGTEAFF
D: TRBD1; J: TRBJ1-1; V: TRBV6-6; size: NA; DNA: TGTGCCAGCAGTTACATGCAGGGGGCGCAAGCTTTCTTT; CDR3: CASSYMQGAQAFF
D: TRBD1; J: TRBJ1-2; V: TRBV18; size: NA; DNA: TGTGCCAGCTCACCACCCGGGACAGGAATCGCTAACTATGGCTACACCTTC; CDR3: CASSPPGTGIANYGYTF
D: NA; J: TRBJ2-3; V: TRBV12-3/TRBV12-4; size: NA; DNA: TGTGCCAGCACCCAGGGTGTGACAGATACGCAGTATTTT; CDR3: CASTQGVTDTQYF